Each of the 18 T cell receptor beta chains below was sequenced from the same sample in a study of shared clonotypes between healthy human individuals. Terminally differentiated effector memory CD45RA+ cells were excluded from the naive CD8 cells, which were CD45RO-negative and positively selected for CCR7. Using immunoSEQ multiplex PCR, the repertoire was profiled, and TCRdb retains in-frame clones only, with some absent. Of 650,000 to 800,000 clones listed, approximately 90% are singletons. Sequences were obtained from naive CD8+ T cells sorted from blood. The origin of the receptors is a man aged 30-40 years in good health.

The CDR3 reads CASGLAGYYEQYF. CDR3 bases: TGTGCCAGCGGACTAGCGGGATACTACGAGCAGTACTTC. The chain couples TRBV28 to TRBJ2-7, with TRBD2 matching over 12 bases. Germline V gene lookup returns CDR1 MDHEN and CDR2 SYDVKM. This CDR3 contains 13 residues. V dropped 8 bases and J dropped 3; count of bases not matched to a gene: 2.

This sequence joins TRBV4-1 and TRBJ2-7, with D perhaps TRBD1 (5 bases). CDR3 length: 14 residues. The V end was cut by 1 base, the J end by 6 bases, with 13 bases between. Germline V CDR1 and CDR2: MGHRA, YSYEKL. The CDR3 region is CASSQVPGSGEQYF. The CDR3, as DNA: TGCGCCAGCAGCCAAGTGCCAGGGTCTGGCGAGCAGTACTTC.

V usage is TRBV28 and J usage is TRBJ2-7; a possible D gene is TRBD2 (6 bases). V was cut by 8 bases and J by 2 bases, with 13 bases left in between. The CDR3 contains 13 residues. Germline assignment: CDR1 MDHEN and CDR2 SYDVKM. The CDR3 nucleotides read TGTGCCAGCGGGGGAGGTAAGGCCTACGAGCAGTACTTC. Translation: CASGGGKAYEQYF.

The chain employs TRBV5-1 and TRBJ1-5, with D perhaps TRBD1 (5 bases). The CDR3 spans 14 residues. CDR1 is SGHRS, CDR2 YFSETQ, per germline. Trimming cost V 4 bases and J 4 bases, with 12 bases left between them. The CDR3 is CASSQSGGNQPQHF. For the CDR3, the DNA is TGCGCCAGCAGCCAATCGGGGGGGAATCAGCCCCAGCATTTT.

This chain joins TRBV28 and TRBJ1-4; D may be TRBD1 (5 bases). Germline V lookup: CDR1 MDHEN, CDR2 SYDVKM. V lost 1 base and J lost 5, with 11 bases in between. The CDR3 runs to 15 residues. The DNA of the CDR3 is TGTGCCAGCAGTTTATACCGGGGCCCGAATGAAAAACTGTTTTTT. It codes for CASSLYRGPNEKLFF.

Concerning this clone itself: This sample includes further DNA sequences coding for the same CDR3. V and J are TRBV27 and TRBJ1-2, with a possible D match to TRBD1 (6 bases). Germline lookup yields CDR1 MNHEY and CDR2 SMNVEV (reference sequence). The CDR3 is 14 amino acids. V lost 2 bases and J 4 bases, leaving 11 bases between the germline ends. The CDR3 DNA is TGTGCCAGCAGTTTAAAGGGGGGGGGCTATGGCTACACCTTC. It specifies CASSLKGGGYGYTF.

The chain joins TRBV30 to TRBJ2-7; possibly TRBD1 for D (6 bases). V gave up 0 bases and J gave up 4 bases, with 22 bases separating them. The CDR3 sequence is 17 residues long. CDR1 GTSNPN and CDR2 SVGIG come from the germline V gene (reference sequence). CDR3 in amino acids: CAWSVRAPPGDGYEQYF. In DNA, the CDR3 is TGTGCCTGGAGTGTAAGAGCCCCCCCAGGGGATGGGTACGAGCAGTACTTC.

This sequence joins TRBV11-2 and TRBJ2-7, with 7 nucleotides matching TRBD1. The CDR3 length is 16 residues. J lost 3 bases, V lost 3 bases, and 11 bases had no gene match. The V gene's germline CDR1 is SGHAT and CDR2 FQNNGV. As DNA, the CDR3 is TGTGCCAGCAGCTTGGTCTTTCCGGGACAGAACTACGAGCAGTACTTC. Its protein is CASSLVFPGQNYEQYF. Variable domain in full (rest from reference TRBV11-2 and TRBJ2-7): EAGVAQSPRYKIIEKRQSVAFWCNPISGHATLYWYQQILGQGPKLLIQFQNNGVVDDSQLPKDRFSAERLKGVDSTLKIQPAKLEDSAVYLCASSLVFPGQNYEQYFGPGTRLTVT.

In nucleotides, the CDR3 is TGTGCCAGCAGTGAGTTTTCGGTTTACCCCCAAATACCCCCATTAACCCAGCATTTT. Its protein product is CASSEFSVYPQIPPLTQHF. The gene calls are TRBV6-1 and TRBJ1-5, with D hard to call. CDR1 and CDR2 from the germline V gene are MNHNS and SASEGT. V was pared by 3 bases and J by 11 bases, with 32 bases between. CDR3 length equals 19 residues.

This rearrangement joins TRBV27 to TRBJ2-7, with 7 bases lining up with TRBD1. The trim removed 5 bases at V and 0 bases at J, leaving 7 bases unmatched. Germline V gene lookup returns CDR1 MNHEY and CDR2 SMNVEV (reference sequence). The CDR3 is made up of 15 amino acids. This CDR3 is CASSPHWDSSYEQYF. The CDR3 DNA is TGTGCCAGCAGTCCACACTGGGACAGCTCCTACGAGCAGTACTTC.

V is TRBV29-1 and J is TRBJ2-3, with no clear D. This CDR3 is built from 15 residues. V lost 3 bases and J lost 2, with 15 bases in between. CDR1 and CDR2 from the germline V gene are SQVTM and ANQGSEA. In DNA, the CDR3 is TGCAGCGTTGATCTACAGTTAGAGGCCACAGATACGCAGTATTTT. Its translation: CSVDLQLEATDTQYF.

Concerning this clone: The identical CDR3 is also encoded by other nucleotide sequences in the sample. CDR3 DNA: TGTGCCAGCAGGGGGTTGGACTATGGCTACACCTTC. Its protein product is CASRGLDYGYTF. The V gene is TRBV6-6, the J gene TRBJ1-2; D not certain. V lost 6 bases and J 3 bases, leaving 8 bases between the germline ends. Germline V gene lookup returns CDR1 MNHNY and CDR2 SVGAGI (reference sequence). The CDR3 is 12 amino acids.

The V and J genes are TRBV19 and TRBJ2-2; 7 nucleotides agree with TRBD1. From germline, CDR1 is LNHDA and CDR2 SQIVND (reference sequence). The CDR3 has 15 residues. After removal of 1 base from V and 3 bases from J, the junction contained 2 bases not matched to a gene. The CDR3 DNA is TGTGCCAGTAGTATAGTGGGACAGTACACCGGGGAGCTGTTTTTT. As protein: CASSIVGQYTGELFF.

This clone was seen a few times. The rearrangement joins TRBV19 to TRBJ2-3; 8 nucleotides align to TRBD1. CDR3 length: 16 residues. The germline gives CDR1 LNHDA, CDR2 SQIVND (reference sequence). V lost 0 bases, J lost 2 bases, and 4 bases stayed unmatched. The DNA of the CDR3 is TGTGCCAGTAGTATAGATGGGACAGGAAACACAGATACGCAGTATTTT. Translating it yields CASSIDGTGNTDTQYF.

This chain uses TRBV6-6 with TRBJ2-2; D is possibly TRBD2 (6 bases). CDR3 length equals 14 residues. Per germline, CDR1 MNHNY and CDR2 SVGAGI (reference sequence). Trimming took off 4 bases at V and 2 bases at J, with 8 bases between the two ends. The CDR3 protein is CASSWGENTGELFF. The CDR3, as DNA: TGTGCCAGCAGTTGGGGGGAAAACACCGGGGAGCTGTTTTTT.

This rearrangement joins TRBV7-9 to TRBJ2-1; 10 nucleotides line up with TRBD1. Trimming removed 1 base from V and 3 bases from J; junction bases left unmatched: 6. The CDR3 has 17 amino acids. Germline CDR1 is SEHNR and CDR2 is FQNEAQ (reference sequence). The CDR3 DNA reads TGTGCCAGCAGCTTAGACCAGGGACAGGGGCACTACAATGAGCAGTTCTTC. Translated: CASSLDQGQGHYNEQFF.

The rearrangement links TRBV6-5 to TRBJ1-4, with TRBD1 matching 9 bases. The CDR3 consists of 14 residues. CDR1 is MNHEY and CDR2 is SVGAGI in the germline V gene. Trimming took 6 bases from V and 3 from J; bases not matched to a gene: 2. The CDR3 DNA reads TGTGCCAGCAGAGACAGGGGGGCTAATGAAAAACTGTTTTTT. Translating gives CASRDRGANEKLFF.

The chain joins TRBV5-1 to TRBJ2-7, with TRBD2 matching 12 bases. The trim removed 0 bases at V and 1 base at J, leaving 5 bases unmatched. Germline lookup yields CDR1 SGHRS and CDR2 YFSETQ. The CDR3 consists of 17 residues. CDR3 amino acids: CASSLARGLAGSYEQYF. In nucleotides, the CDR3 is TGCGCCAGCAGCTTGGCCCGCGGACTAGCGGGGTCCTACGAGCAGTACTTC.